Each of the 10 T cell receptor beta chains below was sequenced from the same sample in a study of blood T cell repertoires in COVID-19. Sequencing was performed with immunoSEQ multiplex PCR; in TCRdb, only in-frame clones are kept and a portion is missing. The data contain roughly 200,000 clones, approximately 83% of them seen just once; the ten biggest clones take up more than 1.5%. Material: peripheral blood. The receptors were sampled from a human donor in a cohort sampled during active COVID-19.

The chain employs TRBV28 and TRBJ1-1; a weak D match, TRBD1 (6 bases). This CDR3 region has 13 residues. Trimming shortened V by 7 bases and J by 4 bases, and 13 bases separated the two germline ends. The germline V gene encodes CDR1 MDHEN and CDR2 SYDVKM. This CDR3 reads CASIEGVGTEAFF. CDR3 DNA sequence: TGTGCCAGCATAGAGGGGGTCGGCACTGAAGCTTTCTTT. The entire variable domain, with the rest obtained from reference TRBV28 and TRBJ1-1, is as follows: DVKVTQSSRYLVKRTGEKVFLECVQDMDHENMFWYRQDPGLGLRLIYFSYDVKMKEKGDIPEGYSVSREKKERFSLILESASTNQTSMYLCASIEGVGTEAFFGQGTRLTVV.

V and J are TRBV27 and TRBJ2-7; TRBD1 matches 9 bases. V was clipped by 5 bases and J by 5 bases; unmatched bases: 7. This CDR3 spans 14 amino acids. CDR1 MNHEY and CDR2 SMNVEV come from the germline V gene (reference sequence). The CDR3 spells CASSRTGASHEQYF. The CDR3 nucleotides are TGTGCCAGCAGTCGGACAGGGGCTAGCCACGAGCAGTACTTC.

This clone was seen more than once but under ten times. The rearrangement joins TRBV7-9 to TRBJ2-3; 9 bases are a match to TRBD2. J was trimmed by 0 bases and V by 2 bases; bases with no gene match: 6. CDR3 length: 17 amino acids. Germline CDR1 SEHNR, CDR2 FQNEAQ (reference sequence). Written as DNA, the CDR3 is TGTGCCAGCAGCTTACGGTGGCGGGGGGGTAGCACAGATACGCAGTATTTT. Translation: CASSLRWRGGSTDTQYF.

The table lists this clone with a few counts. The chain combines TRBV6-5 with TRBJ1-1, with D unclear. Looked up from germline, CDR1 is MNHEY and CDR2 is SVGAGI. Deletions cut 7 bases from V and 0 bases from J, with 15 bases between. The CDR3 consists of 15 residues. For the CDR3, the DNA is TGTGCCAGCACTCACGCCTTCCCAGTGAACACTGAAGCTTTCTTT. Translation gives CASTHAFPVNTEAFF.

The rearrangement links TRBV5-1 to TRBJ1-4, with 7 bases fitting TRBD1. Trimming at V came to 4 bases and at J to 4 bases, leaving 7 bases not matched to a gene. There are 15 residues in the CDR3. Germline values: CDR1 SGHRS, CDR2 YFSETQ. The CDR3 loop reads CASSPGQLINEKLFF. CDR3 nucleotide sequence: TGCGCCAGCAGCCCGGGACAGCTAATTAATGAAAAACTGTTTTTT.

CDR3 sequence: CASSPGQGWDQPQHF. DNA for the CDR3: TGTGCCAGCAGCCCTGGACAGGGGTGGGATCAGCCCCAGCATTTT. The chain joins TRBV25-1 to TRBJ1-5, with 9 bases that match TRBD1. With V trimmed by 6 bases and J by 5 bases, 8 bases remained unmatched. Looked up from germline, CDR1 is MGHDK and CDR2 is SYGVNS. The CDR3 is 15 residues long.

The rearrangement joins TRBV5-1 to TRBJ1-5, with 9 nucleotides matching TRBD1. The junction had 8 bases not matched to a gene; V was cut back by 0 bases and J by 7 bases. The CDR3 loop spans 16 amino acids. CDR1 SGHRS and CDR2 YFSETQ come from the germline V gene. CDR3 sequence (DNA): TGCGCCAGCAGCTTGGACGGGACAGGGTTGGAACAGCCCCAGCATTTT. Residues: CASSLDGTGLEQPQHF.

Concerning this clone: A read error may produce the germline difference seen at one junction end. V usage is TRBV7-7 and J usage is TRBJ2-5, with 8 positions matching TRBD2. Per the germline V gene, CDR1 is SSHAT and CDR2 is FNYEAQ (reference sequence). CDR3 length equals 16 residues. The DNA for the CDR3 is TGTGCTAGCAGCCCCACTCGAGGACTAGCAGGAGAGACCCAGTACTTC. It codes for CASSPTRGLAGETQYF.

This clone was picked up one time. This chain joins TRBV19 and TRBJ2-7, with D unresolved. CDR1 LNHDA and CDR2 SQIVND come from the germline V gene (reference sequence). CDR3 size: 13 residues. The V and J ends lost 5 bases and 0 bases respectively, with 8 bases between them. For the CDR3, the DNA is TGTGCCAGTAGTCCGGGTCGCTCCTACGAGCAGTACTTC. The encoded protein is CASSPGRSYEQYF. Based on the CDR3 plus reference TRBV19 and TRBJ2-7, the full variable domain is DGGITQSPKYLFRKEGQNVTLSCEQNLNHDAMYWYRQDPGQGLRLIYYSQIVNDFQKGDIAEGYSVSREKKESFPLTVTSAQKNPTAFYLCASSPGRSYEQYFGPGTRLTVT.

The rearrangement links TRBV27 to TRBJ1-4, with no clear D. This CDR3 contains 14 residues. Germline CDR1 is MNHEY and CDR2 is SMNVEV (reference sequence). V was shortened by 6 bases and J by 8 bases, with 16 bases between the two germline ends. CDR3 sequence reads: CASSYNSQKEKLFF. The CDR3, as DNA: TGTGCCAGCAGCTACAACAGTCAGAAGGAAAAACTGTTTTTT.